The 2 T cell receptor beta chains reported below all come from one sample, sequenced in a study of T-cell memory formation after mild COVID-19. Via MiXCR, TCRdb re-called the 5' RACE reads, giving one row per CDR3 protein. Of 550,000 to 650,000 distinct CDR3 sequences detected, 17% appear once; the ten largest clones hold roughly 7.8%. Source material: PBMCs or a T cell subset sorted from them (not recorded which). These receptors came from an adult woman who had mild COVID-19 (a few samples of this study predate the infection). Cell type and time point are not known.

This clonotype came up many times. This rearrangement joins TRBV7-2 to TRBJ2-7; D not certain. Germline CDR1 and CDR2: SGHTA and FQGNSA. V was cut by 1 base and J by 3 bases, with 7 bases left in between. The CDR3 is made up of 13 amino acids. CDR3 coding DNA: TGTGCCAGCAGCTTAGTCAAGAGCTACGAGCAGTACTTC. It codes for CASSLVKSYEQYF.

This clonotype was seen a few times. The chain links TRBV20-1 to TRBJ1-2; D is uncertain. Trimming took 6 bases from V and 5 from J, leaving 7 bases between them. The CDR3 extends over 10 amino acids. Germline loops: CDR1 DFQATT, CDR2 SNEGSKA (reference sequence). The CDR3 reads CSAENYGYTF. CDR3 DNA sequence: TGCAGTGCGGAGAATTATGGCTACACCTTC.